This T cell receptor beta chain was recorded in a study of early T cells in non-severe SARS-CoV-2 infection. Study-wide context: From unsorted whole blood, bulk RNA was sequenced, and the chains remained unpaired.

This clonotype is medium-sized by share. J was trimmed by 0 bases and V by 6 bases; bases with no gene match: 2. This CDR3 has 15 amino acids. CDR1 and CDR2 from the germline V gene are MNHEY and SVGEGT. Unique molecular identifiers were affixed to single, distinct cDNA molecules. TCRdb redid the calling of the 5' RACE reads with MiXCR, one entry per CDR3 protein. Of more than 25,000 distinct CDR3 sequences listed, roughly 4.8% are singletons. This chain uses TRBV6-2 or TRBV6-3 with TRBJ1-5; TRBD1 matches at 10 bases. The sequence was obtained from an adult who was a healthcare worker with PCR-confirmed SARS-CoV-2 infection or an uninfected control (not recorded which). Specimen: whole blood. The CDR3 sequence: CASRGTGDSNQPQHF. The CDR3 DNA is TGTGCCAGCAGAGGGACAGGGGATAGCAATCAGCCCCAGCATTTT.